These 20 T cell receptor beta chains originate from one sample sequenced in a study of cytomegalovirus exposure and HLA in healthy donors. The study ran its PCR with 60 Vbeta and 13 Jbeta primers. The method was immunoSEQ multiplex PCR; TCRdb's version includes in-frame clones alone and lacks a portion of them. The table shows 130,000 or so clones, with 77% occurring only once. The sample was PBMCs. These receptors all stem from a male donor in good health and CMV-seropositive.

The rearrangement joins TRBV18 to TRBJ2-2; D might be TRBD2 (5 bases). Germline V gene lookup returns CDR1 KGHSH and CDR2 LQKENI. V lost 4 bases, J lost 0 bases, and 15 bases lay in between. The CDR3 has 17 residues. The CDR3 bases are TGTGCCAGCTCACTTTATTCCCGGGAAGCGAACACCGGGGAGCTGTTTTTT. Translating it yields CASSLYSREANTGELFF.

The rearrangement links TRBV7-2 to TRBJ2-7; TRBD1 matches at 9 bases. The V gene end was trimmed by 5 bases and the J gene end by 0 bases; junction bases not matched to a gene: 17. The length of the CDR3 is 19 residues. The V gene's germline CDR1 is SGHTA and CDR2 FQGNSA. The CDR3 reads CASSTRPGQGPENSYEQYF. The DNA of the CDR3 is TGTGCCAGCAGCACCCGTCCCGGACAGGGGCCAGAAAACTCCTACGAGCAGTACTTC.

The chain is built from TRBV30 and TRBJ1-2; D perhaps matches TRBD1 (6 bases). The CDR3 has 14 residues. V lost 5 bases to trimming and J lost 1 base, with 14 bases between them. Germline CDR1 is GTSNPN and CDR2 is SVGIG (reference sequence). CDR3 sequence: CAWGTPFRNYGYTF. CDR3 DNA sequence: TGTGCCTGGGGGACACCATTCCGTAACTATGGCTACACCTTC.

The CDR3 sequence: CASSPNPGVSTDTQYF. The DNA for the CDR3 is TGTGCCAGCAGCCCTAACCCGGGAGTTAGCACAGATACGCAGTATTTT. The J gene is TRBJ2-3, the V gene TRBV7-8, with D possibly TRBD2 on 6 matching bases. V lost 5 bases to trimming and J lost 0 bases, with 15 bases between them. The CDR3 runs to 16 residues. Germline V lookup: CDR1 SGHVS, CDR2 FQNEAQ.

The V and J genes are TRBV5-6 and TRBJ2-7; 7 bases map to TRBD1. The trim removed 4 bases at V and 5 bases at J, leaving 15 bases unmatched. The CDR3 sequence is 16 residues long. Germline CDR1 is SGHDT and CDR2 is YYEEEE. CDR3 in amino acids: CASSQTKDRDSHEQYF. Written as DNA, the CDR3 is TGTGCCAGCAGCCAGACGAAAGACAGGGATTCCCACGAGCAGTACTTC. The full variable domain, rest sourced from reference TRBV5-6 and TRBJ2-7, is DAGVTQSPTHLIKTRGQQVTLRCSPKSGHDTVSWYQQALGQGPQFIFQYYEEEERQRGNFPDRFSGHQFPNYSSELNVNALLLGDSALYLCASSQTKDRDSHEQYFGPGTRLTVT.

The chain joins TRBV20-1 to TRBJ2-5, with D hard to call. This CDR3 has 10 amino acids. V gave up 1 base and J gave up 11 bases, with 8 bases separating them. In germline, CDR1 is DFQATT, CDR2 SNEGSKA (reference sequence). The CDR3 nucleotides read TGCAGTGCTAGAGCATTAGAGCAGTACTTC. Translated, it gives CSARALEQYF.

This sequence joins TRBV7-2 and TRBJ2-7, with 14 bases fitting TRBD2. Germline V gene sequence: CDR1 SGHTA, CDR2 FQGNSA. This CDR3 has 15 amino acids. V shed 1 base and J 7 bases; nucleotides not matched to a gene: 3. Here the CDR3 reads CASSLGLAGGREQYF. CDR3 in DNA: TGTGCCAGCAGCTTAGGACTAGCGGGGGGGCGTGAGCAGTACTTC. Complete variable domain (other parts from reference TRBV7-2 and TRBJ2-7): GAGVSQSPSNKVTEKGKDVELRCDPISGHTALYWYRQSLGQGLEFLIYFQGNSAPDKSGLPSDRFSAERTGGSVSTLTIQRTQQEDSAVYLCASSLGLAGGREQYFGPGTRLTVT.

The chain links TRBV28 to TRBJ1-2; weak D call: TRBD1 (6 bases). CDR1 MDHEN and CDR2 SYDVKM come from the germline V gene. The V end was cut by 2 bases, the J end by 8 bases, with 12 bases between. The CDR3 spans 13 residues. CDR3 residues: CASSLNPQGGYTF. CDR3 DNA sequence: TGTGCCAGCAGTTTAAACCCCCAGGGGGGCTACACCTTC.

V and J are TRBV7-2 and TRBJ2-7, with TRBD1 as a possible D gene (5 bases). V shed 3 bases and J shed 3 bases, with 12 bases lying between them. The CDR3 covers 14 residues. Per germline, CDR1 SGHTA and CDR2 FQGNSA. CDR3 sequence (DNA): TGTGCCAGCAGCTTCCGATTAGACAGCTACGAGCAGTACTTC. This sequence encodes CASSFRLDSYEQYF.

The rearrangement uses TRBV7-9 and TRBJ2-7, with D unclear. Trimming left V 0 bases short and J 7 bases short, with 10 bases between. The germline V gene has CDR1 SEHNR and CDR2 FQNEAQ (reference sequence). The CDR3 is 13 amino acids. The CDR3 DNA follows: TGTGCCAGCAGCTTAGCGAGGAATAGGGAGCAGTACTTC. It translates to CASSLARNREQYF.

The V call is TRBV5-6, the J call TRBJ1-2; D is perhaps TRBD1 (5 bases). V lost 1 base and J 2 bases, leaving 9 bases between the germline ends. Germline lookup yields CDR1 SGHDT and CDR2 YYEEEE. This CDR3 region has 14 residues. The CDR3 loop is CASSLTGLNYGYTF. The DNA for the CDR3 is TGTGCCAGCAGCTTGACAGGTTTAAACTATGGCTACACCTTC.

The chain is built from TRBV6-6 and TRBJ1-5, with TRBD1 identical over 8 bases. CDR1 is MNHNY and CDR2 is SVGAGI in the germline V gene (reference sequence). Trimming cost V 10 bases and J 6 bases; bases outside gene matches: 8. The CDR3 runs to 13 residues. The CDR3 sequence: CATATDRGQPQHF. CDR3 nucleotides: TGTGCCACCGCAACCGACAGGGGTCAGCCCCAGCATTTT.

In nucleotides, the CDR3 is TGTGCCAGCAGCGTGGGCAGGGTGTTCTACAATGAGCAGTTCTTC. Translated, it gives CASSVGRVFYNEQFF. The rearrangement links TRBV11-1 to TRBJ2-1; tentative D call: TRBD1 (5 bases). The CDR3 consists of 15 residues. Trimming left V 5 bases short and J 3 bases short, with 14 bases between. Germline CDR1 and CDR2: SGHAT and FQDESV (reference sequence).

The chain is built from TRBV18 and TRBJ1-3; D remains unclear. The length of the CDR3 is 14 residues. Trimming took off 6 bases at V and 0 bases at J, with 9 bases between the two ends. Germline lookup yields CDR1 KGHSH and CDR2 LQKENI. CDR3 DNA sequence: TGTGCCAGCTCTGACGGGAACTCTGGAAACACCATATATTTT. Translated, it gives CASSDGNSGNTIYF.

This clone came up once. One end of the junction varies from germline; a read error may be responsible. The chain couples TRBV7-9 to TRBJ2-1; D perhaps matches TRBD1 (5 bases). The germline gives CDR1 SEHNR, CDR2 FQNEAQ (reference sequence). This CDR3 has 12 residues. CDR3 residues: CSSSFTGHEQFF. In DNA form, the CDR3 reads TGTTCCAGCAGCTTTACAGGCCATGAGCAGTTCTTC.

This chain connects TRBV28 to TRBJ1-5, with 7 bases matching TRBD1. V gave up 3 bases and J gave up 4 bases; unmatched junction bases: 6. The CDR3 sequence is 15 residues long. Per germline, CDR1 MDHEN and CDR2 SYDVKM. CDR3 DNA sequence: TGTGCCAGCAGTTTGGGGGACAGACCTAATCAGCCCCAGCATTTT. It specifies CASSLGDRPNQPQHF. Variable domain in full (rest from reference TRBV28 and TRBJ1-5): DVKVTQSSRYLVKRTGEKVFLECVQDMDHENMFWYRQDPGLGLRLIYFSYDVKMKEKGDIPEGYSVSREKKERFSLILESASTNQTSMYLCASSLGDRPNQPQHFGDGTRLSIL.

The rearrangement links TRBV9 to TRBJ2-3, with TRBD2 matching 9 bases. The CDR3 sequence is 15 residues long. Germline CDR1 reads SGDLS; CDR2 reads YYNGEE. Germline trimming cut 3 bases from V and 2 bases from J; bases unmatched to any gene: 4. The CDR3 DNA sequence: TGTGCCAGCAGCGCGGGCGGGAGGGCCACAGATACGCAGTATTTT. Translating gives CASSAGGRATDTQYF.

The V and J genes are TRBV10-3 and TRBJ2-7; TRBD2 matches at 7 bases. This CDR3 is 15 amino acids long. Germline values: CDR1 ENHRY, CDR2 SYGVKD. Trimming took 4 bases from V and 5 from J; bases not matched to a gene: 11. The CDR3 DNA is TGTGCCATCAGTGCGGGCGGGACTACTAATGACGAGCAGTACTTC. It yields the protein CAISAGGTTNDEQYF.

The gene calls are TRBV28 and TRBJ1-1, with D possibly matching TRBD1 (6 bases). The CDR3 is 12 amino acids. Germline V gene sequence: CDR1 MDHEN, CDR2 SYDVKM. V lost 4 bases and J 5 bases, leaving 8 bases between the germline ends. The CDR3 protein is CASSSGVTEAFF. CDR3 in DNA: TGTGCCAGCAGTTCAGGGGTAACTGAAGCTTTCTTT.

The J gene is TRBJ2-7, the V gene TRBV7-3; the D is unclear. Germline CDR1 is SGHTA and CDR2 is FQGTGA. This CDR3 has 13 residues. Trimming cost V 5 bases and J 3 bases, with 11 bases left between them. This CDR3 is CASSPTPGYEQYF. The CDR3 coding sequence is TGTGCCAGCAGCCCTACACCGGGCTACGAGCAGTACTTC. The variable domain in full, completed from reference TRBV7-3 and TRBJ2-7, reads GAGVSQTPSNKVTEKGKYVELRCDPISGHTALYWYRQSLGQGPEFLIYFQGTGAADDSGLPNDRFFAVRPEGSVSTLKIQRTERGDSAVYLCASSPTPGYEQYFGPGTRLTVT.